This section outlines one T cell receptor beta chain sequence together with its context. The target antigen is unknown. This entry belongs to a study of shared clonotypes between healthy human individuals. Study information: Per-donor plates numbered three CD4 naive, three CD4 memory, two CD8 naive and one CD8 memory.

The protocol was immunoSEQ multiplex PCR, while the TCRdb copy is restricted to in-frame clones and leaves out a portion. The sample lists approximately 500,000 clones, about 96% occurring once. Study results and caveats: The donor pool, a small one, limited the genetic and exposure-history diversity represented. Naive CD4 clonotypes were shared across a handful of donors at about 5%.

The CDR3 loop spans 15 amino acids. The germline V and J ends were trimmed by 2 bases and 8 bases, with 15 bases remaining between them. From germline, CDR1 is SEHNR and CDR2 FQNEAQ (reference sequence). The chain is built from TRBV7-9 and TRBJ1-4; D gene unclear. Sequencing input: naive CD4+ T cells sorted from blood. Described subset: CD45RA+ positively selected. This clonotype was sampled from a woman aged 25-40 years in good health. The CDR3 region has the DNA TGTGCCAGCAGCTTAATGGGATTGGTAGGAGAAAAACTGTTTTTT. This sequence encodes CASSLMGLVGEKLFF.